The 21 T cell receptor beta chains given below trace back to one sample, sequenced in a study of regulatory T cells in long-lasting Graves disease. CDR3 regions were amplified by Arm-PCR using iRepertoire HTBI primers to build TCR beta libraries. MiXCR, applied by TCRdb to the multiplex PCR reads, yields one record per CDR3 protein. This sample carries 390,000 or so distinct CDR3 sequences, about 10% of them seen once, and the ten largest clones take over 15%. Indicated time point: newly diagnosed GD, antithyroid drugs for less than 3 months. Construction of the TCR library relied on RNA isolated from PBMCs. This same sample was also taken into another study, of T cells in Graves' hyperthyroidism and ophthalmopathy.

Sequences were derived from peripheral blood mononuclear cells (PBMCs), sampled at new diagnosis, from a patient treated with antithyroid drugs. These receptor sequences come from a woman between 18 and 29 years old with Graves disease.

This clonotype was seen at least ten times. V and J are TRBV20-1 and TRBJ2-4, with TRBD1 matching 7 bases. V was pared by 3 bases and J by 8 bases, with 10 bases of the junction left unmatched. CDR1 is DFQATT and CDR2 is SNEGSKA in the germline V gene (reference sequence). The CDR3 has 14 amino acids. The chain's CDR3 is CSARTMTGWDIQYF. CDR3 nucleotides: TGCAGTGCTAGGACTATGACAGGGTGGGACATTCAGTACTTC.

The V gene is TRBV15, the J gene TRBJ2-1; D possibly corresponds to TRBD2 (7 bases). CDR3 size: 15 residues. Germline V gene lookup returns CDR1 LNHNV and CDR2 YYDKDF (reference sequence). The V end lost 8 bases, the J end lost 7 bases, and 21 bases lay between the germline ends. CDR3 residues: CATRTVRGGRNEQFF. The CDR3 nucleotides read TGTGCCACCCGTACCGTGAGGGGGGGAAGGAATGAGCAGTTCTTC.

Many counts were recorded for this clonotype. V usage is TRBV29-1 and J usage is TRBJ2-1, with a weak D call TRBD2 (5 bases). The CDR3 contains 13 residues. V was shortened by 4 bases and J by 3 bases, with 10 bases between the two germline ends. Germline assignment: CDR1 SQVTM and CDR2 ANQGSEA. Here the CDR3 reads CSVARGDYNEQFF. CDR3 in DNA: TGCAGCGTTGCCCGGGGAGACTACAATGAGCAGTTCTTC.

The chain couples TRBV7-9 to TRBJ1-5, with 7 bases that match TRBD1. Germline CDR1 is SEHNR and CDR2 is FQNEAQ (reference sequence). The V segment lost 1 base and the J segment 4 bases; nucleotides outside the gene matches: 7. This CDR3 contains 16 residues. The CDR3 nucleotides are TGTGCCAGCAGCTTAGGAAGGGGGCTCCTGAATCAGCCCCAGCATTTT. Translated, it gives CASSLGRGLLNQPQHF.

Notes on this clonotype: This likely stems from a read error, as it lies one base from a far larger clone. This rearrangement joins TRBV12-3 or TRBV12-4 to TRBJ2-1; D possibly uses TRBD1 or TRBD2 (5 bases each). The tail of the sequence fits TRBJ2-5 better, so the J call may be wrong. The CDR3 contains 18 residues. This CDR3 reads CASSSVGSGPLYQETQYF. The CDR3 coding sequence is TGTGCCAGCAGTTCCGTAGGATCGGGACCGCTGTACCAAGAGACCCAGTACTTC.

This clonotype came up many times. This rearrangement joins TRBV28 to TRBJ1-2, with 7 bases lining up with TRBD1. The CDR3 has 14 residues. V trimming: 8 bases; J trimming: 2 bases; junction bases outside the gene matches: 8. Germline V CDR1 and CDR2: MDHEN, SYDVKM. The CDR3 loop is CASGVGTENYGYTF. Here the CDR3 DNA reads TGTGCCAGCGGAGTAGGGACAGAGAACTATGGCTACACCTTC.

V usage is TRBV30 and J usage is TRBJ2-7, with D possibly being TRBD1 (5 bases). With 3 bases removed from V and 7 bases from J, the gap between germline ends came to 34 bases. Looked up from germline, CDR1 is GTSNPN and CDR2 is SVGIG (reference sequence). There are 19 residues in the CDR3. The DNA for the CDR3 is TGTGCCTGGAGCCGACTTGACAGTCCCTTAATTCATTTTACGAGGGAGCAGTACGTC. Residues: CAWSRLDSPLIHFTREQYV.

This clonotype turned up a few times. The chain has TRBV28 and TRBJ2-3; tentatively, D is TRBD2 (5 bases). The germline V and J ends were trimmed by 6 bases and 3 bases, with 16 bases remaining between them. Germline V lookup: CDR1 MDHEN, CDR2 SYDVKM. This CDR3 has 15 residues. The CDR3 sequence: CASREEGLATDTQYF. The DNA for the CDR3 is TGTGCCAGCAGAGAGGAAGGCCTAGCAACAGATACGCAGTATTTT. The variable domain in full, completed from reference TRBV28 and TRBJ2-3, reads DVKVTQSSRYLVKRTGEKVFLECVQDMDHENMFWYRQDPGLGLRLIYFSYDVKMKEKGDIPEGYSVSREKKERFSLILESASTNQTSMYLCASREEGLATDTQYFGPGTRLTVL.

There are many counts of this clonotype. V and J are TRBV12-3 or TRBV12-4 and TRBJ2-3; D is possibly TRBD2 (6 bases). The V gene lost 6 bases and the J gene lost 1 base, with 14 bases spanning the gap. The CDR3 spans 15 residues. CDR3 sequence reads: CASSYLRGRTDTQYF. In nucleotides, the CDR3 is TGTGCCAGCAGCTACCTGCGGGGACGCACAGATACGCAGTATTTT.

There are many counts of this clonotype. The V gene is TRBV7-3, the J gene TRBJ1-6; TRBD1 matches at 9 bases. This CDR3 spans 14 amino acids. The germline CDR1 and CDR2 sequences are SGHTA and FQGTGA. Trimming at V came to 5 bases and at J to 6 bases, leaving 2 bases not matched to a gene. CDR3 amino acids: CASSRGQGNSPLHF. DNA of the CDR3: TGTGCCAGCAGCCGGGGACAGGGTAATTCACCCCTCCACTTT.

This clonotype was seen only a few times. The chain employs TRBV5-1 and TRBJ2-2; perhaps TRBD1 as D (6 bases). CDR3 size: 16 residues. The germline V gene has CDR1 SGHRS and CDR2 YFSETQ. V was pared by 7 bases and J by 4 bases, with 20 bases between. This CDR3 is CASCLSAGVFTGELFF. Written as DNA, the CDR3 is TGCGCCAGCTGCCTGAGTGCAGGGGTATTCACCGGGGAGCTGTTTTTT.

J is TRBJ1-2 and V is TRBV5-1; D perhaps matches TRBD1 (6 bases). V lost 3 bases and J lost 0, with 9 bases in between. This CDR3 comprises 14 residues. Germline V gives CDR1 SGHRS, CDR2 YFSETQ. CDR3 sequence: CASSSTGTNYGYTF. The CDR3 nucleotides read TGCGCCAGCAGCTCGACAGGAACTAACTATGGCTACACCTTC. Full variable domain (outside the CDR3, taken from reference TRBV5-1 and TRBJ1-2): KAGVTQTPRYLIKTRGQQVTLSCSPISGHRSVSWYQQTPGQGLQFLFEYFSETQRNKGNFPGRFSGRQFSNSRSEMNVSTLELGDSALYLCASSSTGTNYGYTFGSGTRLTVV.

There are many counts of this clonotype. CDR3 region: CASSLDNLRTEAFF. The CDR3 DNA sequence: TGTGCCAGCAGTTTGGACAACCTTCGGACTGAAGCTTTCTTT. The chain joins TRBV12-3 or TRBV12-4 to TRBJ1-1; a weak D match, TRBD1 (5 bases). With 3 bases removed from V and 5 bases from J, the gap between germline ends came to 13 bases. The CDR3 extends over 14 amino acids.

The chain combines TRBV5-4 with TRBJ1-1; 8 nucleotides match TRBD1. V dropped 3 bases and J dropped 3; count of bases not matched to a gene: 10. From germline, CDR1 is SGHNT and CDR2 YYREEE (reference sequence). The CDR3 covers 16 residues. This CDR3 reads CASSSNVDRDYTEAFF. CDR3 nucleotides: TGTGCCAGCAGCTCCAACGTGGACAGGGACTACACTGAAGCTTTCTTT. Variable domain in full (rest from reference TRBV5-4 and TRBJ1-1): ETGVTQSPTHLIKTRGQQVTLRCSSQSGHNTVSWYQQALGQGPQFIFQYYREEENGRGNFPPRFSGLQFPNYSSELNVNALELDDSALYLCASSSNVDRDYTEAFFGQGTRLTVV.

The sample holds many counts of this clonotype. The J gene is TRBJ1-1, the V gene TRBV27; perhaps TRBD1 as D (5 bases). This CDR3 region has 16 residues. Germline V gene sequence: CDR1 MNHEY, CDR2 SMNVEV (reference sequence). V was shortened by 4 bases and J by 0 bases, with 15 bases between the two germline ends. In DNA form, the CDR3 reads TGTGCCAGCAGTTCAAAGGAACCGACAGTGAACACTGAAGCTTTCTTT. Encoded protein: CASSSKEPTVNTEAFF.

Comments on this clonotype: One base away lies a much larger clone, so this may be a sequencing read error. The rearrangement uses TRBV7-3 and TRBJ2-7; the match to TRBD1 covers 10 bases. The V gene's germline CDR1 is SGHTA and CDR2 FQGTGA. This CDR3 is 16 amino acids long. V was clipped by 2 bases and J by 2 bases; unmatched bases: 6. DNA of the CDR3: TGTGCCAGCAGCTTATCCTCCGGGACAGGGGCCTACGAGCAGTACTTC. It encodes CASSLSSGTGAYEQYF.

V gene TRBV20-1 combines with J gene TRBJ2-1, with 10 bases aligning to TRBD1. Per the germline V gene, CDR1 is DFQATT and CDR2 is SNEGSKA (reference sequence). This CDR3 has 12 amino acids. The V and J ends lost 7 bases and 6 bases, in that order; junction bases with no gene match: 3. Written as DNA, the CDR3 is TGCAGTGGACAGGGGGCGCGCAATGAGCAGTTCTTC. It yields the protein CSGQGARNEQFF.

This clonotype was recorded many times. The chain joins TRBV5-5 to TRBJ2-1; 9 bases agree with TRBD2. The CDR3 length is 15 residues. Germline V lookup: CDR1 SGHKS, CDR2 YYEKEE (reference sequence). V was pared by 2 bases and J by 3 bases, with 3 bases of the junction left unmatched. In DNA, the CDR3 is TGTGCCAGCAGCTTACAAGCGGGGGGCTACAATGAGCAGTTCTTC. Translated: CASSLQAGGYNEQFF. Full variable domain (outside the CDR3, taken from reference TRBV5-5 and TRBJ2-1): DAGVTQSPTHLIKTRGQQVTLRCSPISGHKSVSWYQQVLGQGPQFIFQYYEKEERGRGNFPDRFSARQFPNYSSELNVNALLLGDSALYLCASSLQAGGYNEQFFGPGTRLTVL.

The CDR3 nucleotides are TGTGCCAGCAGCTTGGGACAGGGTGGGATCTATGGCTACACCTTC. It is translated as CASSLGQGGIYGYTF. The chain carries TRBV9 and TRBJ1-2, with 9 bases identical to TRBD1. After removal of 4 bases from V and 4 bases from J, the junction contained 8 bases not matched to a gene. CDR1 and CDR2 (germline): SGDLS, YYNGEE. This CDR3 contains 15 residues.

The chain uses TRBV20-1 and TRBJ2-4; D is unresolved. Deletions cut 6 bases from V and 3 bases from J, with 12 bases between. The CDR3 covers 13 residues. Germline V gene lookup returns CDR1 DFQATT and CDR2 SNEGSKA (reference sequence). The CDR3: CSAVAWGKNIQYF. The DNA of the CDR3 is TGCAGTGCAGTCGCGTGGGGCAAAAACATTCAGTACTTC.

This clonotype was counted at least ten times. V usage is TRBV19 and J usage is TRBJ1-5, with D perhaps matching TRBD1 (6 bases). This CDR3 region has 16 residues. Germline CDR1 and CDR2: LNHDA and SQIVND (reference sequence). The V end was cut by 6 bases, the J end by 4 bases, with 19 bases between. The CDR3 region has the DNA TGTGCCAGTAGCCACCTGCTACAGGGACCGAATCAGCCCCAGCATTTT. It encodes CASSHLLQGPNQPQHF.